Below, one TCR beta chain is given with its context. Germline CDR1 is SGHAT and CDR2 is FQNNGV. The CDR3 extends over 15 amino acids. Trimming pared 5 bases from V and 2 bases from J, leaving 14 bases between. Recruited during active infection, patients (from Seattle) were subsequently followed longitudinally. Study processing details: Estimation of nucleated cell counts was performed using reference gene primer amplification. Profiled with immunoSEQ multiplex PCR; TCRdb holds only in-frame clones, not every one. V and J calls and clone size are those listed in that table; D and trimming were worked out from the DNA. The table includes some 500,000 clones, about 88% detected once. The source of the sample is a study of blood T cell repertoires in COVID-19. Study summary: Sites in the United States, Italy and Spain provided acute and convalescent COVID-19 samples. PBMCs, B-cell-depleted T cells, or T cells provided the cDNA or gDNA that made up the material.

The receptor was derived from a woman aged 50 to 60 with COVID-19, enrolled during active disease. Sequencing was done on a sample of peripheral blood. The chain uses TRBV11-2 and TRBJ2-3; perhaps TRBD2 as D (5 bases). DNA of the CDR3: TGTGCCAGCAGCCGGTGGGAGAGGTACACAGATACGCAGTATTTT. Encoded protein: CASSRWERYTDTQYF.